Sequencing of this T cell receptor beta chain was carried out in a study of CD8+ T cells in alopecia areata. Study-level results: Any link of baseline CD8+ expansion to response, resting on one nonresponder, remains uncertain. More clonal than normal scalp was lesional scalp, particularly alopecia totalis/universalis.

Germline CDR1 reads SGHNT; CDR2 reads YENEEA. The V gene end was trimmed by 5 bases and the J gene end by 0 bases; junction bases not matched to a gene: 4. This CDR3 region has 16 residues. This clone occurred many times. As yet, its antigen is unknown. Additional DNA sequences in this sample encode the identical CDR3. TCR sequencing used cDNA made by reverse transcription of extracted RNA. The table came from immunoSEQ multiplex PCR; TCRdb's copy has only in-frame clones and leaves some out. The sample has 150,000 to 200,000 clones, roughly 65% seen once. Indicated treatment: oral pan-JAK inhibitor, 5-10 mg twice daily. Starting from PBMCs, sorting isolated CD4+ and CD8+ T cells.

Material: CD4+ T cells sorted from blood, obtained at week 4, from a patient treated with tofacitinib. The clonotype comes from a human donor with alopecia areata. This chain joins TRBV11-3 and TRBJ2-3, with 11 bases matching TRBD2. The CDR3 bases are TGTGCCAGCAGCCCCGGGACTAGCGGCAGCACAGATACGCAGTATTTT. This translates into CASSPGTSGSTDTQYF.